This T cell receptor (beta chain) was obtained from a study of blood T cell repertoires in COVID-19. Profiled with immunoSEQ multiplex PCR; TCRdb holds only in-frame clones, not every one. This sample has about 250,000 clones, with approximately 86% found just once. Germline V gene sequence: CDR1 KGHSH, CDR2 LQKENI. Between the trimmed V and J ends, which lost 6 bases and 0 bases, there was a span of 15 bases. The CDR3 runs 17 residues. The receptor comes from a woman aged 25 to 39 with acute COVID-19. The chain uses TRBV18 and TRBJ2-6; TRBD1 is a possible D gene (6 bases). The sequencing sample was made of PBMCs or T cells enriched from blood (not recorded which). In DNA form, the CDR3 reads TGTGCCAGCTCGCCGACAGGCCCCTTCTCTGGGGCCAACGTCCTGACTTTC. This encodes CASSPTGPFSGANVLTF.